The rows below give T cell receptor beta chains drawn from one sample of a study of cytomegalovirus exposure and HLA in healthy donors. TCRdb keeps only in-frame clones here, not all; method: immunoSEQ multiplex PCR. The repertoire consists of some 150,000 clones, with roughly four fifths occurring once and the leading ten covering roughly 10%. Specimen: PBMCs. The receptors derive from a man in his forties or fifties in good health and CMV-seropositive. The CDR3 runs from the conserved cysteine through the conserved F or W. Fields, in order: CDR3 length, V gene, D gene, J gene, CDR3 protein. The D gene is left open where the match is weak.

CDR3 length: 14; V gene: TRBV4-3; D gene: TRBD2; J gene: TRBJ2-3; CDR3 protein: CASSQETSVDTQYF
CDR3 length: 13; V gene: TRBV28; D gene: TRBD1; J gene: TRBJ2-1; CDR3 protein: CASSDRVRHEQFF
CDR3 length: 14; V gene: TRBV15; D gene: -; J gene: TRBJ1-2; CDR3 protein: CATSAHRTEYGYTF
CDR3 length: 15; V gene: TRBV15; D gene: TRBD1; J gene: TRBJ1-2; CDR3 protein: CATSPTGAIDYGYTF
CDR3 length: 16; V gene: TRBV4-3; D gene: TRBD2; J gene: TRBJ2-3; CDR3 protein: CASSQELAGGTDTQYF
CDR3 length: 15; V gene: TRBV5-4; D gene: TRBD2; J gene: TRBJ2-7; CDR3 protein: CASSLGTSGTYEQYF
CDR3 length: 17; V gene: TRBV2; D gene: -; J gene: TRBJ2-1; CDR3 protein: CASSVSAGLILPHEQFF
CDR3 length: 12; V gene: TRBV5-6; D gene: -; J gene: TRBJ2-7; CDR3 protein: CASSFASYEQYF
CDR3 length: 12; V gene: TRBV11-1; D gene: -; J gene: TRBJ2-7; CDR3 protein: CASSGGSYEQYF
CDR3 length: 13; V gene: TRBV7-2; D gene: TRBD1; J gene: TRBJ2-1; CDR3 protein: CASTQGQDNEQFF
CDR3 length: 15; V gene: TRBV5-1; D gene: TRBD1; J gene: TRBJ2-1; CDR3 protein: CASSLEGWTGEEQFF
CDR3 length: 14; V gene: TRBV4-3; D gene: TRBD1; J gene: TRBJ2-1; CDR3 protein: CASSQGYRGNEQFF
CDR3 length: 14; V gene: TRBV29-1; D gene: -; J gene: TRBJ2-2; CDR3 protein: CSVPLVGSGGELFF
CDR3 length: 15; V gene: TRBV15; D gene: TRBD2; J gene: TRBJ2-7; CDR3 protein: CATSRSLAGVNEQYF
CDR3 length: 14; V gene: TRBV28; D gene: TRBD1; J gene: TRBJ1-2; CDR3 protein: CASSSGTGVYGYTF
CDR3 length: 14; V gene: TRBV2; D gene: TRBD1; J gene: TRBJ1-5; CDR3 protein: CASSEDRGVQPQHF
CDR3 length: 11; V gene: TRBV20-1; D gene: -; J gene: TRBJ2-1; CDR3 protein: CSADSNNEQFF
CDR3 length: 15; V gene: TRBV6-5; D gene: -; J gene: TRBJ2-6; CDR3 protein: CASSSPGSGANVLTF
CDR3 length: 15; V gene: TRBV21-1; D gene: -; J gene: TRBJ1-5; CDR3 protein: CASSKEGREGQPQHF
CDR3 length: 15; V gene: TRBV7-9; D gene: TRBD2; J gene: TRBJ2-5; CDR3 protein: CASSLQRGGRETQYF
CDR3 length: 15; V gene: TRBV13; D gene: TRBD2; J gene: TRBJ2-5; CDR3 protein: CASSKGLAGQETQYF
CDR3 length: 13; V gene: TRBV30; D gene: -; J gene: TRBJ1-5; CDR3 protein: CAWRAGKGQPQHF